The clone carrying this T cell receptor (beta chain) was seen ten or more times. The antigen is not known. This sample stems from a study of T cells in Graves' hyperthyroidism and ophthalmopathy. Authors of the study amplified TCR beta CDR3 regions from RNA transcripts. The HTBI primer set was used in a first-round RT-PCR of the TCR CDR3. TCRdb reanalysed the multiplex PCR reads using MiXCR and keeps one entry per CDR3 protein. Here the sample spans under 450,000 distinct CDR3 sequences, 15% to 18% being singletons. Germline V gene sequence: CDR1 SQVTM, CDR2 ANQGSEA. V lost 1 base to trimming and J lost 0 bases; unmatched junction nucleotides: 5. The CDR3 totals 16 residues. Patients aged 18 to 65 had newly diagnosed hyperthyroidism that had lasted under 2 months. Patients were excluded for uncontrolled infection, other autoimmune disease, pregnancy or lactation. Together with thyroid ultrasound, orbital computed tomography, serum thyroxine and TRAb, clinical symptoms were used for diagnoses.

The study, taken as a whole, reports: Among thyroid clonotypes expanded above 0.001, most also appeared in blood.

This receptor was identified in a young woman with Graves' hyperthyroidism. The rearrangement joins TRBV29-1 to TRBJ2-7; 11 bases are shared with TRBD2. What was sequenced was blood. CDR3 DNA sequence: TGCAGCGTTGAAGGTACTAGCGGGAGAAGCTCCTACGAGCAGTACTTC. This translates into CSVEGTSGRSSYEQYF.